This T cell receptor (beta chain) was profiled in a study of CD8 T cells in Susac syndrome. CD8+ and CD4+ T cells taken from blood had their TCR beta sequenced. Random hexamers were used to reverse transcribe an amount of roughly 0.5 to 1 ug RNA. TCRdb re-derived calls from the immunoSEQ multiplex PCR reads in MiXCR, one entry per CDR3 protein. Among fewer than 200,000 distinct CDR3 sequences listed, around 93% were seen once. Sequencing used CD4+ T cells from PBMCs. The sequence came from a human donor in good health.

CDR3 region: CAISESHRGGNEQYF. The DNA for the CDR3 is TGTGCCATCAGTGAGTCCCACAGGGGAGGCAACGAGCAGTACTTC. The rearrangement links TRBV10-3 to TRBJ2-7; tentatively, D is TRBD1 (7 bases). CDR1 and CDR2 from the germline V gene are ENHRY and SYGVKD. The CDR3 consists of 15 residues. V lost 0 bases to trimming and J lost 5 bases, with 14 bases between them.